This TCR beta chain is drawn from a study of cytomegalovirus exposure and HLA in healthy donors. Study overall: Among about 400 genotyped donors, about 80% fell in the Caucasian-associated ancestry cluster.

The CDR3 has 16 amino acids. Germline V gives CDR1 LGHNA, CDR2 YSLEER. Trimming removed 0 bases from V and 4 bases from J, with 15 bases in between. Among the donors, all were healthy bone marrow donors. The study ran its PCR with 60 Vbeta and 13 Jbeta primers. Generated by immunoSEQ multiplex PCR, the TCRdb table keeps only in-frame clones and is missing some. The sample includes fewer than 110,000 clones, less than 85% seen only once; the top ten take approximately 14%. About this clone itself: Its matching antigen is unknown.

Study results and caveats: Reports indicated that the classifier achieved high specificity and sensitivity in diagnosing cytomegalovirus status.

Material: PBMCs. V and J are TRBV4-3 and TRBJ1-2; a possible D gene is TRBD1 (6 bases). This sequence was found in a woman aged 40 to 55 in good health and CMV-seropositive. The CDR3 region is CASSQDAGGQGYGYTF. CDR3 coding DNA: TGCGCCAGCAGCCAAGATGCGGGGGGGCAGGGCTATGGCTACACCTTC.